Here is one T cell receptor (beta chain) with its context. This CDR3 has 17 residues. Germline values: CDR1 ENHRY, CDR2 SYGVKD. The V gene lost 0 bases and the J gene lost 1 base, with 13 bases spanning the gap. Authors' methods: Reference gene primer amplification gave estimated nucleated cell counts. The method was immunoSEQ multiplex PCR; TCRdb's version includes in-frame clones alone and lacks a portion of them. V and J calls and clone size follow that table, whereas D and trimming were derived from the DNA. The sample yields nearly 300,000 clones, more than 70% seen once. This sample was taken from a study of blood T cell repertoires in COVID-19. Study information: COVID-19 samples, acute and convalescent, were from the United States, Italy and Spain. In each case, the material was cDNA or gDNA derived from T cells, B-cell-depleted T cells, or PBMCs.

The genes are TRBV10-3 and TRBJ1-5; no reliable D call. Sequencing was carried out using peripheral blood. This sequence originates from a woman aged 25 to 39 who had recovered from COVID-19. CDR3: CAISESRGGQSNQPQHF. The CDR3 coding sequence is TGTGCCATCAGTGAGTCAAGAGGCGGGCAAAGCAATCAGCCCCAGCATTTT.